Shown below are 23 T cell receptor beta chains from a single sample sequenced in a study of OX40 agonist ivuxolimab in advanced cancers. The assay was immunoSEQ multiplex PCR, and TCRdb's table has in-frame clones only and misses some. The profile covers approximately 62,000 clones, with roughly 92% appearing a single time and roughly 13% taken by the ten largest. The sequences come from CD4+ or CD8+ T cells sorted from blood, collected in a trial of the OX40 agonist ivuxolimab. Receptor source: an adult with an advanced solid tumor such as melanoma, head and neck, liver or kidney cancer.

The genes are TRBV4-1 and TRBJ2-2; D gene uncertain. Germline assignment: CDR1 MGHRA and CDR2 YSYEKL. The length of the CDR3 is 15 residues. Trimming took off 3 bases at V and 0 bases at J, with 8 bases between the two ends. The CDR3 protein is CASSQGPSNTGELFF. The CDR3 DNA reads TGCGCCAGCAGCCAGGGCCCTTCGAACACCGGGGAGCTGTTTTTT.

This clone was seen a single time. V usage is TRBV19 and J usage is TRBJ1-1; weak D call: TRBD1 (6 bases). Trimming took off 6 bases at V and 2 bases at J, with 10 bases between the two ends. This CDR3 has 13 amino acids. Germline lookup yields CDR1 LNHDA and CDR2 SQIVND (reference sequence). CDR3 bases: TGTGCCAGTAGCGCCGGGGGCAACACTGAAGCTTTCTTT. Translating it yields CASSAGGNTEAFF.

This rearrangement joins TRBV7-6 to TRBJ1-2; D not certain. Germline V gene lookup returns CDR1 SGHVS and CDR2 FNYEAQ. V was shortened by 3 bases and J by 5 bases, with 10 bases between the two germline ends. There are 13 residues in the CDR3. The CDR3 coding sequence is TGTGCCAGCAGCTTCTCATCGGAATATGGCTACACCTTC. Its protein product is CASSFSSEYGYTF.

J is TRBJ1-5 and V is TRBV27, with a weak D call TRBD1 (6 bases). This CDR3 has 13 amino acids. V was pared by 8 bases and J by 7 bases, with 15 bases between. The V gene's germline CDR1 is MNHEY and CDR2 SMNVEV (reference sequence). CDR3 in DNA: TGTGCCAGCTCTGGGGGGCCGCAACAGCCCCAGCATTTT. Its translation: CASSGGPQQPQHF.

This chain links TRBV5-4 with TRBJ2-1; the D is unclear. CDR1 and CDR2 from the germline V gene are SGHNT and YYREEE (reference sequence). The V gene lost 0 bases and the J gene lost 6 bases, with 10 bases spanning the gap. The CDR3 loop spans 14 amino acids. CDR3 nucleotide sequence: TGTGCCAGCAGCTTGGTAGGTGCATTCAATGAGCAGTTCTTC. Its translation: CASSLVGAFNEQFF.

On this clone: The junction does not match germline at one end; this may be a read error. The rearrangement joins TRBV6-1 to TRBJ1-3; tentative D call: TRBD1 (5 bases). CDR1 and CDR2 from the germline V gene are MNHNS and SASEGT. The CDR3 loop spans 14 amino acids. CDR3 in amino acids: CASTRAPNGDTIYF. The CDR3 bases are TGTGCCAGTACCAGGGCCCCTAATGGAGACACCATATATTTT.

This sequence joins TRBV6-5 and TRBJ2-7, with D hard to call. Germline V CDR1 and CDR2: MNHEY, SVGAGI. This CDR3 spans 13 amino acids. Trimming removed 2 bases at V and 2 bases at J, with 7 bases between. The CDR3 here is CASSYRQTYEQYF. DNA of the CDR3: TGTGCCAGCAGTTACAGGCAGACCTACGAGCAGTACTTC.

This clone was counted once. The chain joins TRBV5-4 to TRBJ2-1; 11 bases align to TRBD2. V was pared by 0 bases and J by 7 bases, with 9 bases of the junction left unmatched. The CDR3 has 17 residues. Germline CDR1 is SGHNT and CDR2 is YYREEE (reference sequence). CDR3 amino acids: CASSLERRGLAANEQFF. The CDR3 DNA reads TGTGCCAGCAGCTTGGAGCGGAGGGGACTAGCGGCAAATGAGCAGTTCTTC. The full variable domain, rest sourced from reference TRBV5-4 and TRBJ2-1, is ETGVTQSPTHLIKTRGQQVTLRCSSQSGHNTVSWYQQALGQGPQFIFQYYREEENGRGNFPPRFSGLQFPNYSSELNVNALELDDSALYLCASSLERRGLAANEQFFGPGTRLTVL.

The CDR3 reads CASGQGPYSNQPQHF. The CDR3 DNA reads as TGTGCCAGCGGACAGGGTCCCTATAGCAATCAGCCCCAGCATTTT. The chain joins TRBV6-5 to TRBJ1-5, with 8 bases matching TRBD1. Germline-derived CDR1 and CDR2 are MNHEY and SVGAGI. J gave up 0 bases and V 8 bases, and 6 bases lay outside the gene matches. The CDR3 runs to 15 residues.

This rearrangement joins TRBV4-1 to TRBJ2-2; 12 bases line up with TRBD2. CDR3 size: 17 residues. Germline lookup yields CDR1 MGHRA and CDR2 YSYEKL. The V segment lost 3 bases and the J segment 4 bases; nucleotides outside the gene matches: 6. The CDR3 here is CASSQYSSGGATGELFF. The CDR3 nucleotides are TGCGCCAGCAGCCAGTACTCTAGCGGGGGGGCCACCGGGGAGCTGTTTTTT.

The rearrangement joins TRBV14 to TRBJ2-7; D might be TRBD2 (6 bases). The CDR3 loop spans 15 amino acids. V was cut by 1 base and J by 0 bases, with 10 bases left in between. CDR1 SGHDN and CDR2 FVKESK come from the germline V gene. The CDR3 loop reads CASSQVYGGSYEQYF. CDR3 DNA: TGTGCCAGCAGCCAAGTTTACGGGGGCTCCTACGAGCAGTACTTC.

This clone was recorded only once. V usage is TRBV7-9 and J usage is TRBJ1-1; D gene uncertain. The length of the CDR3 is 15 residues. Germline assignment: CDR1 SEHNR and CDR2 FQNEAQ (reference sequence). Deletions cut 1 base from V and 3 bases from J, with 12 bases between. The CDR3 DNA is TGTGCCAGCAGCTTAGTGATAGGTGACGACACTGAAGCTTTCTTT. This translates into CASSLVIGDDTEAFF.

The V call is TRBV13, the J call TRBJ2-1; D gene unclear. The germline gives CDR1 PRHDT, CDR2 FYEKMQ (reference sequence). The CDR3 loop spans 13 amino acids. V lost 5 bases to trimming and J lost 6 bases, with 11 bases between them. The DNA of the CDR3 is TGTGCCAGCAGCCCAAAAAGAGGCAATGAGCAGTTCTTC. Translation: CASSPKRGNEQFF.

The genes are TRBV7-9 and TRBJ2-5; 8 nucleotides match TRBD1. V shed 3 bases, J shed 3 bases, and the junction held 0 bases outside the gene matches. The germline CDR1 and CDR2 sequences are SEHNR and FQNEAQ (reference sequence). The CDR3 covers 13 residues. The CDR3 DNA is TGTGCCAGCAGCTTGACAGGGGAAGAGACCCAGTACTTC. Residues: CASSLTGEETQYF.

This chain connects TRBV9 to TRBJ1-6, with a possible D match to TRBD1 (5 bases). CDR1 is SGDLS, CDR2 YYNGEE, per germline. The V and J ends lost 4 bases and 5 bases respectively, with 7 bases between them. There are 13 residues in the CDR3. CDR3 amino acids: CASSLTDNSPLHF. The CDR3 coding sequence is TGTGCCAGCAGCTTGACAGATAATTCACCCCTCCACTTT.

The rearrangement joins TRBV9 to TRBJ1-1; D may be TRBD1 (5 bases). The germline V gene encodes CDR1 SGDLS and CDR2 YYNGEE. V was pared by 3 bases and J by 0 bases, with 9 bases between. The CDR3 contains 14 residues. This CDR3 reads CASSGGTLNTEAFF. CDR3 nucleotides: TGTGCCAGCAGCGGCGGGACGTTGAACACTGAAGCTTTCTTT. The full variable domain, with the rest looked up from reference TRBV9 and TRBJ1-1, is DSGVTQTPKHLITATGQRVTLRCSPRSGDLSVYWYQQSLDQGLQFLIQYYNGEERAKGNILERFSAQQFPDLHSELNLSSLELGDSALYFCASSGGTLNTEAFFGQGTRLTVV.

This sequence joins TRBV12-5 and TRBJ1-5, with D possibly matching TRBD1 (6 bases). V lost 0 bases, J lost 4 bases, and 16 bases lay in between. Germline V gene sequence: CDR1 LGHNT, CDR2 FRNRAP. The CDR3 loop spans 17 amino acids. The chain's CDR3 is CASGLVLFEGDNQPQHF. CDR3 DNA sequence: TGTGCTAGTGGTTTGGTCCTTTTCGAGGGGGATAATCAGCCCCAGCATTTT.

This sequence joins TRBV4-1 and TRBJ2-7, with D possibly matching TRBD1 (5 bases). The V gene's germline CDR1 is MGHRA and CDR2 YSYEKL. The CDR3 totals 14 residues. Trimming pared 0 bases from V and 4 bases from J, leaving 10 bases between. The CDR3 DNA reads as TGCGCCAGCAGCCAAGATAAAGGGGATTACGAGCAGTACTTC. It yields the protein CASSQDKGDYEQYF.

The chain couples TRBV6-4 to TRBJ2-3; no reliable D call. CDR1 and CDR2 (germline): MRHNA, SNTAGT. The CDR3 has 13 amino acids. Trimming shortened V by 2 bases and J by 3 bases, and 6 bases separated the two germline ends. The DNA for the CDR3 is TGTGCCAGCAGTGACAGGGCTACAGATACGCAGTATTTT. This translates into CASSDRATDTQYF.

This clone was detected once. The rearrangement uses TRBV5-5 and TRBJ1-1; D perhaps matches TRBD1 (5 bases). V lost 1 base and J 1 base, leaving 11 bases between the germline ends. Germline CDR1 reads SGHKS; CDR2 reads YYEKEE (reference sequence). This CDR3 is 15 amino acids long. Written as DNA, the CDR3 is TGTGCCAGCAGCTTGATGGGGGAGGCGAACACTGAAGCTTTCTTT. Protein product: CASSLMGEANTEAFF.

The V and J genes are TRBV20-1 and TRBJ2-5; unclear D gene. Germline CDR1 reads DFQATT; CDR2 reads SNEGSKA (reference sequence). The V gene lost 3 bases and the J gene lost 5 bases, with 7 bases spanning the gap. CDR3 length: 11 residues. CDR3 residues: CSASDWETQYF. The CDR3 DNA sequence: TGCAGTGCTAGCGACTGGGAGACCCAGTACTTC.

V is TRBV27 and J is TRBJ1-1, with D unresolved. The germline V and J ends were trimmed by 8 bases and 1 base, with 14 bases remaining between them. Germline-derived CDR1 and CDR2 are MNHEY and SMNVEV (reference sequence). The CDR3 runs 14 residues. The CDR3 DNA reads as TGTGCCAGCGGCCTCGGAGGAGAGAACACTGAAGCTTTCTTT. This encodes CASGLGGENTEAFF.

The chain joins TRBV19 to TRBJ2-5; 7 bases fit TRBD2. Trimming removed 0 bases from V and 9 bases from J; junction bases left unmatched: 4. CDR1 and CDR2 (germline): LNHDA, SQIVND (reference sequence). The CDR3 contains 13 residues. The CDR3 protein is CASSIDGGGAQYF. The CDR3 DNA follows: TGTGCCAGTAGTATAGATGGGGGAGGGGCCCAGTACTTC.